This TCR beta chain was sequenced in a study of tumor and adjacent non-tumor tissue in lung cancer. General study results and limits: Compared with tumor, normal lung showed significantly lower TCR diversity.

The library came from three nested PCR rounds adapted from ARM-PCR protocols. Each CDR3 protein gets one entry after TCRdb re-called the multiplex PCR reads with MiXCR. The sample has about 76,000 distinct CDR3 sequences; 65% to 75% are singletons. Germline-derived CDR1 and CDR2 are MDHEN and SYDVKM. This CDR3 contains 14 residues. V shed 1 base, J shed 5 bases, and the junction held 1 base outside the gene matches. The template was RNA from unsorted bulk tissue. A remark on this clonotype: What it binds is not known. A much larger clonotype is one base distant, so this may be a read error.

The receptor was derived from a woman aged 70 to 79 with non-small cell lung cancer. Material: lung tumor tissue. The chain employs TRBV28 and TRBJ1-2, with TRBD1 matching 10 bases. For the CDR3, the DNA is TGTGCCAGCAGTTTATTGGGACAGGGGTATGGCTACACCTTC. Protein sequence: CASSLLGQGYGYTF.